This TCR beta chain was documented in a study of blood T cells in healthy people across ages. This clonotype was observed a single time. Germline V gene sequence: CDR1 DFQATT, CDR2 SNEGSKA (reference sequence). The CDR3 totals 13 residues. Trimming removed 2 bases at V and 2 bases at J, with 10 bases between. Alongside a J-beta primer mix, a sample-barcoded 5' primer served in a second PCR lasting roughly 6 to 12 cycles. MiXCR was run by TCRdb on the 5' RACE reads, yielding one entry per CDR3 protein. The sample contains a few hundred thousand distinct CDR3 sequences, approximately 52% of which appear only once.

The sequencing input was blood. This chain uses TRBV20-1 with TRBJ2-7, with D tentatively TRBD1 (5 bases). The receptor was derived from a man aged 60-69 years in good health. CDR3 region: CSARRVGAYEQYF. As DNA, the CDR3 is TGCAGTGCTAGACGGGTAGGGGCCTACGAGCAGTACTTC.